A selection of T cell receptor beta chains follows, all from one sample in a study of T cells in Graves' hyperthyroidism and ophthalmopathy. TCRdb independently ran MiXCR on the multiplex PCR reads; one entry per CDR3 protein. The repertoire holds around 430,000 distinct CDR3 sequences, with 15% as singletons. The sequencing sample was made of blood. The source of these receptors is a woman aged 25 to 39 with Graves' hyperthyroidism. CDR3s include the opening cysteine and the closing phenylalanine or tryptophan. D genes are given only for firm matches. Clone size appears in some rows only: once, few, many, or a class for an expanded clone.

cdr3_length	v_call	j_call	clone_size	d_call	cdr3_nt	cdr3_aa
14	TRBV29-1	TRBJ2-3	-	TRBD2	TGCAGCGTTGATAGGTTAGCGGGGCCAGATACGCAGTATTTT	CSVDRLAGPDTQYF
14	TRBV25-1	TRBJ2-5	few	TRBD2	TGTGCCAGCAGTGAATCGGGGGGAGTAGAGACCCAGTACTTC	CASSESGGVETQYF
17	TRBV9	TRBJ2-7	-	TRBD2	TGTGCCAGCAGCGTAGTTAGTACTAGCGGGAGCTCCTACGAGCAGTACTTC	CASSVVSTSGSSYEQYF
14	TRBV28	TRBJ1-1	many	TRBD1	TGTGCCAGCAGCACTCCAGGGGGCCTAGTTGAAGCTTTCTTT	CASSTPGGLVEAFF
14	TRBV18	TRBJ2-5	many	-	TGTGCCAGCTCACCTGCCGGGGCTCGAGAGACCCAGTACTTC	CASSPAGARETQYF
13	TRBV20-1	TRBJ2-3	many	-	TGCAGTGCTAGGCTGGGGGTTGCAGATACGCAGTATTTT	CSARLGVADTQYF
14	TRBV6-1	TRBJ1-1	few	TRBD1	TGTGCCAGCAGACGACAGGGGGCTGTGCCTGAAGCTTTCTTT	CASRRQGAVPEAFF
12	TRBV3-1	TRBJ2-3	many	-	TGTGCCAGCAGCCAATTGCGGAGACCGCAGTATTTT	CASSQLRRPQYF
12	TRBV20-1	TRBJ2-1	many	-	TGCAGTGCTAACCCCTCAGCGGCAGAGCAGTTCTTC	CSANPSAAEQFF
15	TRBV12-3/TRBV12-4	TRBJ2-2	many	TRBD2	TGTGCCAGCAGTTGGCAGCGGGGAGTAGACGGGGAGCTGTTTTTT	CASSWQRGVDGELFF
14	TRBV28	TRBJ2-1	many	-	TGTGCCAGCAGTAGACTTAGCGTATACAATGAGCAGTTCTTC	CASSRLSVYNEQFF
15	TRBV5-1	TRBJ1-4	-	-	TGCGCCAGCCGCATCAGACCGCAGGAAAGTGAAAAACTGTTTTTT	CASRIRPQESEKLFF
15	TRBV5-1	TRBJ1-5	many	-	TGCGCCAGCAGCTTGGATCCAATTGCAGGTCAGCCCCAGCATTTT	CASSLDPIAGQPQHF
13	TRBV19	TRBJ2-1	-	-	TGTGCCAGTAGTATAGTACATAACAATGAGCAGTTCTTC	CASSIVHNNEQFF
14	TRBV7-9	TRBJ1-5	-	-	TGTGCCAGCAGCGGCACAGGGTGGGGTCAGCCCCAGCATTTT	CASSGTGWGQPQHF
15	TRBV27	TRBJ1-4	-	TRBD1	TGTGCCAGCAGTCCGGGACAGTCGTATGGGGAAAAACTGTTTTTT	CASSPGQSYGEKLFF
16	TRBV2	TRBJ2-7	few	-	TGTGCCAGCAGCTACTCCCGGGGGGCCTCTTCCTACGAGCAGTACTTC	CASSYSRGASSYEQYF
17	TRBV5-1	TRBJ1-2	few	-	TGCGCCAGCAGCATAACGTACGGGTCCCCCACGAGGCATGGCTACACCTTC	CASSITYGSPTRHGYTF
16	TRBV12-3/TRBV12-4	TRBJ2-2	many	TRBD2	TGTGCCAGCAGTCCACGTAGCGGGAGACGCACCGGGGAGCTGTTTTTT	CASSPRSGRRTGELFF
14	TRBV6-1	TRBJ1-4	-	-	TGTGCCATTTCCTTAGACAGACCCAATGAAAAACTGTTTTTT	CAISLDRPNEKLFF
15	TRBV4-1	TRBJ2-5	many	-	TGCGCCAGCAGCCAAACCGAGGGCGTTTTCGCGACCCAGTACTTC	CASSQTEGVFATQYF
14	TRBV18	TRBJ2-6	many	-	TGTGCCAGCTCACCACCCCCTGGGGCCAACGTCCTGACTTTC	CASSPPPGANVLTF
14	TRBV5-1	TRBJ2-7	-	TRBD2	TGCGCCAGCAGCACCGGGACTAGTATCCTCGAGCAGTACTTC	CASSTGTSILEQYF
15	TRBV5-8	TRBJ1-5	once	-	TGTGCCAGCAGCTTGGAGGCAGGGAGGGGTCAGCCCCAGCATTTT	CASSLEAGRGQPQHF
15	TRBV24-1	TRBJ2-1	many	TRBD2	TGTGCCACCAGTGATACCGGGACTAGCGATTATGAGCAGTTCTTC	CATSDTGTSDYEQFF
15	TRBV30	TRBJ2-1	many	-	TGTGCCTGGGCTCCTCCGAGGGTAGCATACAATGAGCAGTTCTTC	CAWAPPRVAYNEQFF
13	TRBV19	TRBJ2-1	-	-	TGTGCCAGTAGTATAGATCTCTGGGTTGAGCAGTTCTTC	CASSIDLWVEQFF
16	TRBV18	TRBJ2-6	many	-	TGTGCCAGCTCACCGACCACGGGGGCTGGGGCCAACGTCCTGACTTTC	CASSPTTGAGANVLTF
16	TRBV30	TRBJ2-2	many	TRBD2	TGTGCCTCCACGCCGGGGAGGGAGTTTCTCGCCGGGGAGCTGTTTTTT	CASTPGREFLAGELFF
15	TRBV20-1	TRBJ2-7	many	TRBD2	TGCAGTGCGGGGACTAGCGGGAGCACTTACTACGAGCAGTACTTC	CSAGTSGSTYYEQYF
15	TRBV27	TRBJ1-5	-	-	TGTGCCAGCAGTGAGACTATGGGAGTGAGGCAGCCCCAGCATTTT	CASSETMGVRQPQHF